This T cell receptor beta chain is from a study of T cells in Graves' hyperthyroidism and ophthalmopathy. The CDR3 has 15 amino acids. V trimming: 6 bases; J trimming: 4 bases; junction bases outside the gene matches: 9. Germline lookup yields CDR1 SQVTM and CDR2 ANQGSEA. Amplified regions were TCR beta CDR3 sequences from RNA transcripts. Initially, a first-round RT-PCR of the TCR CDR3 employed the HTBI primer set. MiXCR was run by TCRdb on the multiplex PCR reads, yielding one entry per CDR3 protein. The sample lists about 300,000 distinct CDR3 sequences; around 19% were seen once. The chain links TRBV29-1 to TRBJ2-1; TRBD2 aligns across 10 bases. This TCR was recovered from a man in his fifties or sixties with Graves' ophthalmopathy. Source material: blood. This CDR3 reads CSVYIAGGQYNEQFF. DNA of the CDR3: TGCAGCGTCTACATAGCGGGAGGACAGTACAATGAGCAGTTCTTC.